In this sample, the clone carrying this T cell receptor (beta chain) turned up many times. Its antigen is as yet unknown. There are 11 residues in the CDR3. From germline, CDR1 is KGHSH and CDR2 LQKENI. V dropped 5 bases and J dropped 0 bases, with 1 base sitting between them. Attachment of unique molecular identifiers to individual cDNA molecules was performed. One entry per CDR3 protein results from TCRdb running MiXCR on the 5' RACE reads. The sample has roughly 100,000 distinct CDR3 sequences, 10% to 15% seen once; the top ten hold less than 8%. This record comes from a study of early T cells in non-severe SARS-CoV-2 infection. Study details: Unsorted whole-blood RNA was sequenced in bulk, leaving chains unpaired. Study-wide points: Sequences matched to VDJdb favored anti-spike CD8 responses, while private and CD4 specificities were missed.

Sequencing was done on a sample of whole blood. The chain employs TRBV18 and TRBJ2-5; D is undetermined. The origin of this receptor is an adult who was a healthcare worker with PCR-confirmed SARS-CoV-2 infection or an uninfected control (not recorded which). For the CDR3, the DNA is TGTGCCAGCTCAAACCAAGAGACCCAGTACTTC. Amino acid sequence: CASSNQETQYF.